What follows is one TCR beta chain and its context. The data stem from a study of glioma-infiltrating T cells after dendritic cell vaccination. Study summary: The vaccine used monocyte-derived dendritic cells pulsed overnight with autologous tumor lysate.

The immunoSEQ assay amplified TCRB CDR3 from up to roughly 2 ug DNA. TCRdb's table, derived via immunoSEQ multiplex PCR, lists solely in-frame clones and lacks some. This table holds roughly 60,000 clones, 86% found once. As for time point: after dendritic cell vaccination, including at tumor progression/relapse. Fresh-frozen tumor tissue and more than two years of survival data were available for all. Blood PBMC samples: pre-vaccination, two weeks post third vaccination, and at tumor progression. Trimming pared 5 bases from V and 3 bases from J, leaving 4 bases between. CDR1 and CDR2 (germline): SEHNR, FQNEAQ (reference sequence). This CDR3 has 11 amino acids.

The chain employs TRBV7-9 and TRBJ1-1; no clear D. The source was blood, collected after dendritic cell vaccination. The receptor's source is a human donor with glioblastoma. The DNA of the CDR3 is TGTGCCAGCAGCCGGGACACTGAAGCTTTCTTT. This gives the protein CASSRDTEAFF.